This T cell receptor beta chain was captured in a study of T cell repertoires in cytomegalovirus infection. Study background: Peptides in the study included HLA-C-restricted and HLA-B-restricted CMV epitopes.

The trim removed 5 bases at V and 4 bases at J, leaving 11 bases unmatched. CDR3 size: 16 residues. The germline gives CDR1 SGHTA, CDR2 FQGNSA. Study results and limitations: The ex vivo response was dominated by HLA-C-restricted CMV-specific TCR beta clonotypes.

MiXCR, run by TCRdb on the reads, gives a single entry per CDR3 protein. The sample has some 940,000 distinct CDR3 sequences, about a third seen once; the top ten hold roughly an eighth. This clonotype occurred a few times. Antigen: not known. The TCR sequence derives from a human donor in good health (CMV status not recorded). Some clones in this sample may be carry-over from other donors' samples. The chain joins TRBV7-2 to TRBJ2-3; TRBD2 matches at 8 bases. This specimen was cultured CD8+ T cells from PBMCs, taken from culture after CMV antigen stimulation. DNA for the CDR3: TGTGCCAGCAGCAGCTGGAGCGGGGGCCCAGCAGATACGCAGTATTTT. Encoded protein: CASSSWSGGPADTQYF.